The rows below give T cell receptor beta chains drawn from one sample of a study of blood T cell repertoires in COVID-19. Some clones are missing from TCRdb's copy, which holds only in-frame ones; the method was immunoSEQ multiplex PCR. Found here are approximately 480,000 clones, about 90% of them singletons; the top ten hold approximately 0.7%. Sequenced input: PBMCs or T cells enriched from blood (not recorded which). The receptors originated from a woman between 18 and 30 years old who had recovered from COVID-19. CDR3s include the opening cysteine and the closing phenylalanine or tryptophan. Each record gives: D gene, V gene, J gene, clone size, CDR3 DNA, CDR3 protein. D genes are given only for firm matches. Clone sizes are given selectively: once, few, many, or a class where the clone is expanded.

-,TRBV10-1,TRBJ2-3,-,TGCGCCAGCAGCCCCCAGAGGGGGGGCTACACAGATACGCAGTATTTT,CASSPQRGGYTDTQYF
-,TRBV19,TRBJ1-1,-,TGTGCCAGTAGTCTTACCGGGACAAAGAACACTGAAGCTTTCTTT,CASSLTGTKNTEAFF
-,TRBV30,TRBJ1-4,-,TGTGCCTGGAGTCGGGATCGCCGGTATAATGAAAAACTGTTTTTT,CAWSRDRRYNEKLFF
-,TRBV10-3,TRBJ2-3,-,TGTGCCATCGGAGGGACGGACAGCACAGATACGCAGTATTTT,CAIGGTDSTDTQYF
TRBD1,TRBV10-2,TRBJ1-2,few,TGCGCCAGCAGTAGGCAGGGGGCGAGTGGCTACACCTTC,CASSRQGASGYTF
TRBD1,TRBV5-6,TRBJ2-2,once,TGTGCCAGCAGCTTCGGGACAGCCGGGGAGCTGTTTTTT,CASSFGTAGELFF
TRBD1,TRBV4-1,TRBJ2-3,-,TGCGCCAGCAGCCAAGGGATTCCGGGACAGGGGACAGATACGCAGTATTTT,CASSQGIPGQGTDTQYF
TRBD1,TRBV25-1,TRBJ1-6,-,TGTGCCAGCACTTTAGGGACAGCTAATTCACCCCTCCACTTT,CASTLGTANSPLHF
TRBD1,TRBV19,TRBJ1-5,-,TGTGCCAGTAAATTTAGGACAGGGGATCAGCCCCAGCATTTT,CASKFRTGDQPQHF
-,TRBV7-9,TRBJ2-5,once,TGTGCCAGCAGCTCTATTGGGGGCATGGAGACCCAGTACTTC,CASSSIGGMETQYF
-,TRBV6-5,TRBJ1-2,once,TGTGCCAGCCAAACTTATGGCTACACCTTC,CASQTYGYTF
-,TRBV29-1,TRBJ1-2,once,TGCAGCGTTGGGCAGAACTATGGCTACACCTTC,CSVGQNYGYTF
-,TRBV4-1,TRBJ1-2,few,TGCGCCAGCAGCCAAGATATCGTAGAGGGCTATGGCTACACCTTC,CASSQDIVEGYGYTF
-,TRBV5-5,TRBJ1-1,-,TGTGCCAGCAGCTCGGTGGGGGGTAACACTGAAGCTTTCTTT,CASSSVGGNTEAFF
-,TRBV6-6,TRBJ1-6,-,TGTGCCAGCAGTTACGCCGAATGGACAGACCTCCACTTT,CASSYAEWTDLHF
TRBD1,TRBV27,TRBJ2-1,-,TGTGCCAGCAGTTCAGGGGGAGCGGAGCAGTTCTTC,CASSSGGAEQFF
TRBD2,TRBV11-2,TRBJ2-2,-,TGTGCCAGCAGCTCGAGGACTAGGTGGAACACCGGGGAGCTGTTTTTT,CASSSRTRWNTGELFF
-,TRBV7-8,TRBJ1-2,-,TGTGCCAGCAGCTTAGCGGGGGGTGGCTACACCTTC,CASSLAGGGYTF
-,TRBV2,TRBJ2-3,-,TGTGCCAGCAGTGAAGCAGGGGCCGACACAGATACGCAGTATTTT,CASSEAGADTDTQYF
-,TRBV2,TRBJ1-5,-,TGTGCCAGCAGTGCCCCGACAGTCTATAGCAATCAGCCCCAGCATTTT,CASSAPTVYSNQPQHF
TRBD1,TRBV28,TRBJ2-5,-,TGTGCCAGCAAACAGGGGGGAACCCTACAAGAGACCCAGTACTTC,CASKQGGTLQETQYF